What follows is one T cell receptor beta chain and its context. The sample belongs to a study of T-cell reconstitution after alpha-beta-depleted transplantation in children. The germline V gene has CDR1 MGHDK and CDR2 SYGVNS. J lost 5 bases, V lost 2 bases, and 7 bases had no gene match. The CDR3 totals 15 residues. TCRbeta library preparation incorporated unique molecular identifiers. MiXCR, applied by TCRdb to the PCR reads, yields one record per CDR3 protein. Of some 500,000 distinct CDR3 sequences listed, 15% to 20% are singletons. Here the sequenced sample was PBMCs from the stem cell graft donor, taken from the stem cell graft. The TCR originated in a human donor who donated a stem cell graft to a child with acute lymphoblastic leukemia. The chain has TRBV25-1 and TRBJ1-1, with 8 bases matching TRBD1. CDR3 DNA: TGTGCCAGCAGTGAACTGGACAGGGATGCGACTGAAGCTTTCTTT. This encodes CASSELDRDATEAFF.